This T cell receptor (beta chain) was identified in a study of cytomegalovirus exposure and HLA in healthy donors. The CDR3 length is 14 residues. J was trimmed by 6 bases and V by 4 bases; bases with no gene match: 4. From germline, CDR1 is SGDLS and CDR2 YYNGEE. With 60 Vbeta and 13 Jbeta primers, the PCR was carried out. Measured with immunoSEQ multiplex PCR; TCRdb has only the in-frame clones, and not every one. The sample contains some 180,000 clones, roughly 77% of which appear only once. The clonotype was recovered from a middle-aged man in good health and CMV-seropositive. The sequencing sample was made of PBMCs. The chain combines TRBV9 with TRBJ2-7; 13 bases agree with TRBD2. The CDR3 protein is CASSLGLAGTEQYF. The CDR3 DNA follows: TGTGCCAGCAGCCTGGGACTAGCGGGGACCGAGCAGTACTTC.